This T cell receptor (beta chain) was identified during a study of chemoradiotherapy in HPV16-positive cancers. Data came from immunoSEQ multiplex PCR; TCRdb stores just in-frame clones and leaves some out. The sample lists about 12,000 clones, about 60% occurring once. Note on this clone: Its target is unknown.

Study-wide results and limits: HPV-specific T cells were functionally defined from only a couple of HPV16-positive patients.

This TCR came from a human donor with HPV-associated anogenital cancer. This specimen was acquired from a patient who underwent chemoradiotherapy.

As DNA, the CDR3 is TGTGCCAGCAGCCCCCTAATCAACACCGGGGAGCTGTTTTTT. This sequence encodes CASSPLINTGELFF. The J gene is TRBJ2-2, the V gene TRBV14, with unresolved D. V was cut by 4 bases and J by 2 bases, with 8 bases left in between. This CDR3 has 14 residues. Germline V gives CDR1 SGHDN, CDR2 FVKESK. Full variable domain (rest looked up from reference TRBV14 and TRBJ2-2): EAGVTQFPSHSVIEKGQTVTLRCDPISGHDNLYWYRRVMGKEIKFLLHFVKESKQDESGMPNNRFLAERTGGTYSTLKVQPAELEDSGVYFCASSPLINTGELFFGEGSRLTVL.